The rows below give T cell receptor beta chains drawn from one sample of a study of siplizumab effects on memory and regulatory T cells. Method: immunoSEQ multiplex PCR; TCRdb's copy keeps in-frame clones and lacks some. This sample has roughly 100,000 clones; over 90% occur once, and the top ten carry 0.62%. The specimen sequenced was Tregs sorted from blood. The receptors were sampled from a human donor in good health. Both conserved end residues are part of each CDR3. A D gene is named only where the DNA matches it firmly. Clone size is stated in some rows and not others, as once, few, many or a class when expanded.

j_gene: TRBJ2-1; abundance: NA; d_gene: NA; v_gene: TRBV7-8; CDR3nt: TGTGCCAGCAGCTTAGCGTACAATGAGCAGTTCTTC; CDR3aa: CASSLAYNEQFF
j_gene: TRBJ2-3; abundance: NA; d_gene: TRBD1; v_gene: TRBV5-4; CDR3nt: TGTGCCAGCAGCTTGAGGACCGGGACAGGGACAGATACGCAGTATTTT; CDR3aa: CASSLRTGTGTDTQYF
j_gene: TRBJ2-2; abundance: once; d_gene: TRBD2; v_gene: TRBV25-1; CDR3nt: TGTGCCATTCCGGGGGGAGATAGTACATACACCGGGGAGCTGTTTTTT; CDR3aa: CAIPGGDSTYTGELFF
j_gene: TRBJ1-5; abundance: NA; d_gene: NA; v_gene: TRBV7-2; CDR3nt: TGTGCCAGCAGCAGAGGGGGCAATCAGCCCCAGCATTTT; CDR3aa: CASSRGGNQPQHF
j_gene: TRBJ1-2; abundance: once; d_gene: TRBD1; v_gene: TRBV6-5; CDR3nt: TGTGCCAGCAGTAATACAGGGGGCTGGGGCTACACCTTC; CDR3aa: CASSNTGGWGYTF
j_gene: TRBJ1-6; abundance: once; d_gene: NA; v_gene: TRBV11-2; CDR3nt: TGTGCCAGCAGCTTATCGGGCTCCTATAATTCACCCCTCCACTTT; CDR3aa: CASSLSGSYNSPLHF
j_gene: TRBJ1-5; abundance: NA; d_gene: NA; v_gene: TRBV29-1; CDR3nt: TGCAGCGTCGAGACAGTGCCGAATCAGCCCCAGCATTTT; CDR3aa: CSVETVPNQPQHF
j_gene: TRBJ1-5; abundance: NA; d_gene: NA; v_gene: TRBV19; CDR3nt: TGTGCCAGTAACTTAGACCGATATCAGCCCCAGCATTTT; CDR3aa: CASNLDRYQPQHF
j_gene: TRBJ1-5; abundance: once; d_gene: NA; v_gene: TRBV19; CDR3nt: TGTGCCAGTAAAATGACAGGCTATAGCAATCAGCCCCAGCATTTT; CDR3aa: CASKMTGYSNQPQHF
j_gene: TRBJ2-2; abundance: NA; d_gene: TRBD1; v_gene: TRBV6-6; CDR3nt: TGTGCCAGCAGAGACAGGGGGGACACCGGGGAGCTGTTTTTT; CDR3aa: CASRDRGDTGELFF
j_gene: TRBJ2-3; abundance: NA; d_gene: NA; v_gene: TRBV10-3; CDR3nt: TGTGCCATCAGTGAGTTCACCGGGAGTGATACGCAGTATTTT; CDR3aa: CAISEFTGSDTQYF
j_gene: TRBJ1-3; abundance: NA; d_gene: NA; v_gene: TRBV9; CDR3nt: TGTGCCAGCAGCGTAGGACCAGGGCCCGGAAACACCATATATTTT; CDR3aa: CASSVGPGPGNTIYF
j_gene: TRBJ1-2; abundance: NA; d_gene: NA; v_gene: TRBV6-1; CDR3nt: TGTGCCAGCAGTGAAGAACTGGCAGGAGAGGGCTATGGCTACACCTTC; CDR3aa: CASSEELAGEGYGYTF
j_gene: TRBJ2-5; abundance: NA; d_gene: TRBD2; v_gene: TRBV5-4; CDR3nt: TGTGCCAGCAGCTGGGGACTAGCGGGGTCCGAGACCCAGTACTTC; CDR3aa: CASSWGLAGSETQYF
j_gene: TRBJ2-1; abundance: NA; d_gene: NA; v_gene: TRBV4-3; CDR3nt: TGCGCCAGCAGCCCGGATTTGGGGCCTCACAATGAGCAGTTCTTC; CDR3aa: CASSPDLGPHNEQFF
j_gene: TRBJ2-5; abundance: NA; d_gene: TRBD2; v_gene: TRBV18; CDR3nt: TGTGCCAGCTCACCCGTGGCCCTAGCGGGGTTCCAAGAGACCCAGTACTTC; CDR3aa: CASSPVALAGFQETQYF
j_gene: TRBJ1-1; abundance: NA; d_gene: NA; v_gene: TRBV29-1; CDR3nt: TGCAGCGTTGTTGATTCCACTGAAGCTTTCTTT; CDR3aa: CSVVDSTEAFF
j_gene: TRBJ2-7; abundance: NA; d_gene: NA; v_gene: TRBV18; CDR3nt: TGTGCCAGCTCACCAGGACACAGAGCCTACGAGCAGTACTTC; CDR3aa: CASSPGHRAYEQYF
j_gene: TRBJ2-5; abundance: few; d_gene: NA; v_gene: TRBV5-4; CDR3nt: TGTGCCAGCCGTCCCGGTCTATTATCGCCGGGGGAAGAGACCCAGTACTTC; CDR3aa: CASRPGLLSPGEETQYF
j_gene: TRBJ1-5; abundance: few; d_gene: NA; v_gene: TRBV30; CDR3nt: TGTGCCTGGACACGGGGGATCAATCAGCCCCAGCATTTT; CDR3aa: CAWTRGINQPQHF
j_gene: TRBJ2-2; abundance: NA; d_gene: TRBD2; v_gene: TRBV5-1; CDR3nt: TGCGCCAGCAGCGCGGGACTAGCGGCGAACACCGGGGAGCTGTTTTTT; CDR3aa: CASSAGLAANTGELFF
j_gene: TRBJ2-5; abundance: NA; d_gene: TRBD1; v_gene: TRBV11-1; CDR3nt: TGTGCCAGCAGCCTATGGGACAGTCAAGAGACCCAGTACTTC; CDR3aa: CASSLWDSQETQYF
j_gene: TRBJ2-7; abundance: few; d_gene: NA; v_gene: TRBV5-1; CDR3nt: TGCGCCAGCAGGGGGAGTAGCTCCTACGAGCAGTACTTC; CDR3aa: CASRGSSSYEQYF
j_gene: TRBJ2-3; abundance: NA; d_gene: NA; v_gene: TRBV5-5; CDR3nt: TGTGCCAGCAGCTTCAGGGTGTCCACAGATACGCAGTATTTT; CDR3aa: CASSFRVSTDTQYF
j_gene: TRBJ1-3; abundance: NA; d_gene: NA; v_gene: TRBV6-5; CDR3nt: TGTGCCAGCAGCCCGGACACCTCTGGAAACACCATATATTTT; CDR3aa: CASSPDTSGNTIYF
j_gene: TRBJ1-2; abundance: NA; d_gene: NA; v_gene: TRBV19; CDR3nt: TGTGCCAGTAGTCGGGAAAGTCGGGCTAACTATGGCTACACCTTC; CDR3aa: CASSRESRANYGYTF
j_gene: TRBJ1-2; abundance: few; d_gene: TRBD1; v_gene: TRBV9; CDR3nt: TGTGCCAGCAGCGCAGGGGGACACTATGGCTACACCTTC; CDR3aa: CASSAGGHYGYTF
j_gene: TRBJ1-3; abundance: NA; d_gene: NA; v_gene: TRBV27; CDR3nt: TGTGCCAGCGGCAAGCGACCGAGCTCTGGAAACACCATATATTTT; CDR3aa: CASGKRPSSGNTIYF
j_gene: TRBJ2-1; abundance: NA; d_gene: NA; v_gene: TRBV6-7; CDR3nt: TGTGCCAGCAGTTACTCGCGTAGGTTTGAGGTTCTGGGTGAGCAGTTCTTC; CDR3aa: CASSYSRRFEVLGEQFF
j_gene: TRBJ2-7; abundance: NA; d_gene: TRBD2; v_gene: TRBV27; CDR3nt: TGTGCCAGCGCCCCGGGACTAGCGGGTTCCGAGCAGTACTTC; CDR3aa: CASAPGLAGSEQYF
j_gene: TRBJ2-3; abundance: NA; d_gene: NA; v_gene: TRBV15; CDR3nt: TGTGCCACCAGCAGAGGAGGGAGGACAGATACGCAGTATTTT; CDR3aa: CATSRGGRTDTQYF
j_gene: TRBJ2-7; abundance: NA; d_gene: TRBD1; v_gene: TRBV6-6; CDR3nt: TGTGCCAGCAGTTACTTCGGACAGGTTTCCTACGAGCAGTACTTC; CDR3aa: CASSYFGQVSYEQYF
j_gene: TRBJ1-3; abundance: NA; d_gene: NA; v_gene: TRBV18; CDR3nt: TGTGCCAGCTCACCGTTCTTGGGTGGAAACACCATATATTTT; CDR3aa: CASSPFLGGNTIYF
j_gene: TRBJ1-1; abundance: NA; d_gene: TRBD1; v_gene: TRBV19; CDR3nt: TGTGCCAGTAGTCGACAGGGGAAGGTTAACACTGAAGCTTTCTTT; CDR3aa: CASSRQGKVNTEAFF
j_gene: TRBJ1-1; abundance: NA; d_gene: NA; v_gene: TRBV7-8; CDR3nt: TGTGCCAGCAGCCGGGGGCTGGGCACTGAAGCTTTCTTT; CDR3aa: CASSRGLGTEAFF
j_gene: TRBJ2-1; abundance: NA; d_gene: NA; v_gene: TRBV7-6; CDR3nt: TGTGCCAGCAGGGGACCGGGCAATGAGCAGTTCTTC; CDR3aa: CASRGPGNEQFF
j_gene: TRBJ1-1; abundance: NA; d_gene: NA; v_gene: TRBV30; CDR3nt: TGTGCCTGGAGTCCCGGTAAAGGATGGACTGAAGCTTTCTTT; CDR3aa: CAWSPGKGWTEAFF
j_gene: TRBJ1-2; abundance: NA; d_gene: TRBD1; v_gene: TRBV10-3; CDR3nt: TGTGCCATCTTAACAGGGGGACGCGGGGCAGCTAACTATGGCTACACCTTC; CDR3aa: CAILTGGRGAANYGYTF
j_gene: TRBJ1-1; abundance: NA; d_gene: NA; v_gene: TRBV11-2; CDR3nt: TGTGCCAGCAGCTTAGCAGTAGGGTGGGGGGGGCGTGAAGCTTTCTTT; CDR3aa: CASSLAVGWGGREAFF
j_gene: TRBJ2-1; abundance: few; d_gene: TRBD2; v_gene: TRBV4-2; CDR3nt: TGTGCCAGCAGCCAAGTTTCCGGTCAACTAGCGGGAGGCAATGAGCAGTTCTTC; CDR3aa: CASSQVSGQLAGGNEQFF